This TCR beta chain emerged from a study of blood T cell repertoires in COVID-19. Study-level background: T cells, B-cell-depleted T cells, or PBMCs provided the cDNA or gDNA that served as material.

In the original processing: Nucleated cell counts were estimated from reference gene primer amplification. The protocol was immunoSEQ multiplex PCR, while the TCRdb copy is restricted to in-frame clones and leaves out a portion. V and J calls and clone size come straight from that table; D and trimming were deduced from the DNA. Of around 60,000 clones detected, approximately 86% appear once; the ten largest clones hold about 15%. This CDR3 spans 13 amino acids. The germline gives CDR1 LGHNT, CDR2 FRNRAP. The V gene lost 7 bases and the J gene lost 0 bases, with 10 bases spanning the gap. This clonotype was obtained from a human donor in a cohort sampled during active COVID-19. The sequencing sample was made of peripheral blood. The rearrangement joins TRBV12-5 to TRBJ2-7; D is possibly TRBD2 (5 bases). DNA for the CDR3: TGTGCTAGTGTCCCGGACTTCTCCTACGAGCAGTACTTC. Its protein is CASVPDFSYEQYF.